This record concerns one T cell receptor (beta chain) sequence. Its antigen is not identified. CDR1 MDHEN and CDR2 SYDVKM come from the germline V gene. Trimming pared 7 bases from V and 6 bases from J, leaving 18 bases between. This CDR3 has 15 amino acids. The sample belongs to a study of type 1 and type 2 diabetes patients. Study overall: Magnetic bead positive selection isolated CD4+ or CD8+ T cells from PBMCs. Study-level findings and limits: In CD4+ and CD8+ T cells, type 2 diabetes diversity exceeded type 1. Groups were not age- or gender-matched, which may bias interpretation.

Genomic DNA was the PCR template. A primer set of 30 forward and 13 reverse primers amplified the CDR3. MiXCR, run by TCRdb on the multiplex PCR reads, gives a single entry per CDR3 protein. The table records approximately 260,000 distinct CDR3 sequences, over 45% of them present only once. This TCR came from a man between 18 and 29 years old with type 2 diabetes. The chain joins TRBV28 to TRBJ2-2; the D gene is possibly TRBD1 (5 bases). Sequenced material: peripheral blood mononuclear cells (PBMCs). The CDR3 spells CASTLASGFPGELFF. CDR3 DNA: TGTGCCAGCACCTTAGCCTCAGGGTTCCCCGGGGAGCTGTTTTTT.